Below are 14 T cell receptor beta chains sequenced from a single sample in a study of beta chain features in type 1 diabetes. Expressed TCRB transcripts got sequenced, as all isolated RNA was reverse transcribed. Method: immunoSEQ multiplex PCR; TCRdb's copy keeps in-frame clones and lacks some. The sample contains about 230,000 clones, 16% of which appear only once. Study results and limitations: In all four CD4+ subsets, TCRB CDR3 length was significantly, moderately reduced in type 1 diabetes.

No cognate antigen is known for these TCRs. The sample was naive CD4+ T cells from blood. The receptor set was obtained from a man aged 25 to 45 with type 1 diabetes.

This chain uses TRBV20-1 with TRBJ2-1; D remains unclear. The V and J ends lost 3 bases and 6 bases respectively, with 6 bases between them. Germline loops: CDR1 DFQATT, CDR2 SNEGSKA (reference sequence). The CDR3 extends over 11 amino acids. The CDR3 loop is CSASPANEQFF. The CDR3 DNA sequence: TGCAGTGCTAGTCCGGCCAATGAGCAGTTCTTC.

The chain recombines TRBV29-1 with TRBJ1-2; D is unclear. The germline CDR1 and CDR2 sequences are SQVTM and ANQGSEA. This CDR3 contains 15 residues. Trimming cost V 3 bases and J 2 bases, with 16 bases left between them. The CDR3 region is CSVDHPRRRNYGYTF. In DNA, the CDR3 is TGCAGCGTTGATCACCCCCGCAGGCGGAACTATGGCTACACCTTC. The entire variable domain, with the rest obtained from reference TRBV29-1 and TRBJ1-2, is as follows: SAVISQKPSRDICQRGTSLTIQCQVDSQVTMMFWYRQQPGQSLTLIATANQGSEATYESGFVIDKFPISRPNLTFSTLTVSNMSPEDSSIYLCSVDHPRRRNYGYTFGSGTRLTVV.

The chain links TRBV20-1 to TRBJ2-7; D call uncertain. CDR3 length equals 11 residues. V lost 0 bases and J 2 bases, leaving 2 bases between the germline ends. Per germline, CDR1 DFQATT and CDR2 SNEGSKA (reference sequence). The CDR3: CSARETYEQYF. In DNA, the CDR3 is TGCAGTGCTAGAGAAACCTACGAGCAGTACTTC.

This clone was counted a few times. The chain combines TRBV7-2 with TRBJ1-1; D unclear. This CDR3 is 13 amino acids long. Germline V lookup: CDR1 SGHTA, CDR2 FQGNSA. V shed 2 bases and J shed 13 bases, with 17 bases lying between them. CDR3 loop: CASSLTPEMVGFF. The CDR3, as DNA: TGTGCCAGCAGCTTAACCCCCGAAATGGTTGGTTTCTTT.

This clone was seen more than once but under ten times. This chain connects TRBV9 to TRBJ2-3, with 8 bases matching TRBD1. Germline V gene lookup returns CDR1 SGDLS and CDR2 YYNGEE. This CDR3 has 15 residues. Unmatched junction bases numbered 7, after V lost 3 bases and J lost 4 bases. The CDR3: CASSAGTGGADTQYF. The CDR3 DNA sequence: TGTGCCAGCAGCGCCGGGACAGGAGGCGCAGATACGCAGTATTTT.

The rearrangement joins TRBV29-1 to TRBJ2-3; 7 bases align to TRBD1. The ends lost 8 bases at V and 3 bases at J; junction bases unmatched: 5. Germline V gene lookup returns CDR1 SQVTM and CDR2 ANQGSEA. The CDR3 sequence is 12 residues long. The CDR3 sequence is CSQRGQTDTQYF. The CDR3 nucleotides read TGCAGCCAAAGGGGGCAGACAGATACGCAGTATTTT.

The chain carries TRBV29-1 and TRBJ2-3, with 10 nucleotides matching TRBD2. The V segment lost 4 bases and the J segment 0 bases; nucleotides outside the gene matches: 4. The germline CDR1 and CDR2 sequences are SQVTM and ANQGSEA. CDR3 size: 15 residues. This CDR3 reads CSVAPSGGSTDTQYF. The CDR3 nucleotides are TGCAGCGTTGCCCCTAGCGGGGGCAGCACAGATACGCAGTATTTT.

The CDR3 DNA sequence: TGCAGCGTCGGGTACTCTGGAAACACCATATATTTT. Translated: CSVGYSGNTIYF. The chain joins TRBV29-1 to TRBJ1-3; D is unresolved. CDR1 is SQVTM, CDR2 ANQGSEA, per germline. V was pared by 6 bases and J by 0 bases, with 6 bases between. The CDR3 sequence is 12 residues long.

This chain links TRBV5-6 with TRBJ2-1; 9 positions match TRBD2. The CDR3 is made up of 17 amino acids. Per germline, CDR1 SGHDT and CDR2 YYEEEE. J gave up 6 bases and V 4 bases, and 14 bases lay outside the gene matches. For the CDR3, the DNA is TGTGCCAGCAGCCTTGCCCCTAGCGGGAAGGGTCTCAATGAGCAGTTCTTC. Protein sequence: CASSLAPSGKGLNEQFF.

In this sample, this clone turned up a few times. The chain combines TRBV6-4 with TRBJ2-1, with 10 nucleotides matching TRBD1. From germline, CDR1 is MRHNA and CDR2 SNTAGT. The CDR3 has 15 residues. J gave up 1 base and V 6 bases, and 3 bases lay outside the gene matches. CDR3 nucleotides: TGTGCCAGCAGCTTGGACAGGGGGTCCTACAATGAGCAGTTCTTC. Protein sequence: CASSLDRGSYNEQFF.

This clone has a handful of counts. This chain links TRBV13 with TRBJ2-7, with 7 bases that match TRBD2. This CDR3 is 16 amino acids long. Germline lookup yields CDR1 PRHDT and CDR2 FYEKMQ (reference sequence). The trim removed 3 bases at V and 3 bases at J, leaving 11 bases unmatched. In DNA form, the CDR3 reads TGTGCCAGCAGCTTCGTCGGGGGGACCGCGAACTACGAGCAGTACTTC. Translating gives CASSFVGGTANYEQYF.

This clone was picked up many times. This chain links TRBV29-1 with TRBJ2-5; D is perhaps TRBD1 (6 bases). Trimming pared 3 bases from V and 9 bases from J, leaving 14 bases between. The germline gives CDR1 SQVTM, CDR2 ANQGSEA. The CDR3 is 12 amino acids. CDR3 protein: CSVDPPGVAQYF. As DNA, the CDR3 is TGCAGCGTTGATCCTCCAGGGGTGGCCCAGTACTTC.

CDR3 in amino acids: CSARGPLKQYF. In DNA form, the CDR3 reads TGCAGTGCTAGAGGCCCATTAAAACAGTACTTC. The rearrangement links TRBV20-1 to TRBJ2-7; no firm D call. Germline CDR1 DFQATT, CDR2 SNEGSKA (reference sequence). V was trimmed by 1 base and J by 10 bases, leaving 11 bases between them. This CDR3 spans 11 amino acids.

CDR3 sequence reads: CSAPPPGANVLTF. The CDR3 nucleotides read TGCAGCGCCCCCCCACCTGGGGCCAACGTCCTGACTTTC. The chain recombines TRBV29-1 with TRBJ2-6; no firm D call. The CDR3 is made up of 13 amino acids. Germline loops: CDR1 SQVTM, CDR2 ANQGSEA. Between the trimmed V and J ends, which lost 7 bases and 2 bases, there was a span of 9 bases.